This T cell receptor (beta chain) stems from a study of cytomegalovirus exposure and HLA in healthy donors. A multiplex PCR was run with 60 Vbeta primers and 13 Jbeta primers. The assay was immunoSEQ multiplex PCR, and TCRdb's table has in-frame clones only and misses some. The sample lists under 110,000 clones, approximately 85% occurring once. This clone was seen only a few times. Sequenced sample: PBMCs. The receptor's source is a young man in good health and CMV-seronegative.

CDR3 loop: CSARGEKLFF. Here the CDR3 DNA reads TGCAGTGCTCGGGGGGAAAAACTGTTTTTT. The chain has TRBV20-1 and TRBJ1-4; TRBD1 is a possible D gene (5 bases). Germline lookup yields CDR1 DFQATT and CDR2 SNEGSKA (reference sequence). The V and J ends lost 5 bases and 8 bases respectively, with 6 bases between them. The CDR3 loop spans 10 amino acids.